The rows below give T cell receptor beta chains drawn from one sample of a study of siplizumab effects on memory and regulatory T cells. TCRdb's copy holds only in-frame clones and misses some; the assay was immunoSEQ multiplex PCR. Among around 87,000 clones listed, 75% to 90% were seen once. Sample: CD4+ T cells sorted from blood. The receptors stem from a human donor in good health. The CDR3 runs from the conserved cysteine through the conserved F or W. Each record gives: J gene, V gene, clone size, D gene, CDR3 protein, CDR3 DNA. The D gene is left open where the match is weak. Where a row states a size, it is once, few, many or the class of an expanded clone; other rows omit it.

TRBJ2-5 TRBV4-2 NA NA CASSPGLEETQYF TGTGCCAGCAGCCCGGGCCTGGAAGAGACCCAGTACTTC
TRBJ2-6 TRBV7-9 NA NA CASVPVGGANVLTF TGTGCCAGCGTCCCGGTGGGGGGGGCCAACGTCCTGACTTTC
TRBJ1-2 TRBV30 NA NA CAWSLMTNYGYTF TGTGCCTGGAGTCTCATGACTAACTATGGCTACACCTTC
TRBJ1-1 TRBV25-1 once NA CASSPLRNTEAFF TGTGCCAGCAGTCCCCTTCGGAACACTGAAGCTTTCTTT
TRBJ2-7 TRBV30 NA NA CALYRGGRGYYGLREQYF TGTGCCTTATATAGGGGGGGCAGAGGGTACTACGGACTACGCGAGCAGTACTTC
TRBJ1-6 TRBV29-1 NA NA CSVRKGYDNSPLHF TGCAGCGTTCGGAAAGGGTACGATAATTCACCCCTCCACTTT
TRBJ1-2 TRBV5-4 NA NA CASSLDSYGYTF TGTGCCAGCAGCTTGGACAGCTATGGCTACACCTTC
TRBJ2-7 TRBV6-6 NA NA CASSLSGSYEQYF TGTGCCAGCAGTCTCTCAGGGAGCTACGAGCAGTACTTC
TRBJ2-1 TRBV30 NA TRBD2 CAWSVPGTSGSPQFF TGTGCCTGGAGTGTACCCGGGACTAGCGGGAGTCCTCAGTTCTTC
TRBJ2-1 TRBV19 NA TRBD2 CASSIDRLASRGEQFF TGTGCCAGTAGTATAGATCGACTAGCGTCGAGGGGTGAGCAGTTCTTC
TRBJ2-7 TRBV7-3 NA NA CASSQLRGYEQYF TGTGCCAGCAGCCAATTACGGGGTTACGAGCAGTACTTC
TRBJ2-7 TRBV5-4 NA TRBD2 CASSLDSGKYYEQYF TGTGCCAGCAGCTTGGACAGCGGGAAGTACTACGAGCAGTACTTC
TRBJ2-7 TRBV7-2 NA NA CASSLARTEFYEQYF TGTGCCAGCAGCTTAGCGAGGACAGAGTTCTACGAGCAGTACTTC
TRBJ1-4 TRBV7-8 NA NA CASSLADSFREKLFF TGTGCCAGCAGCTTAGCCGACAGCTTTCGGGAAAAACTGTTTTTT
TRBJ2-3 TRBV5-4 NA NA CASSTGTRRATDTQYF TGTGCCAGCAGCACAGGCACTAGAAGGGCCACAGATACGCAGTATTTT
TRBJ2-7 TRBV9 NA NA CASSVEGVYEQYF TGTGCCAGCAGCGTAGAAGGGGTCTACGAGCAGTACTTC
TRBJ1-2 TRBV5-6 NA TRBD1 CASSFMGTGGHGYTF TGTGCCAGCAGCTTCATGGGGACAGGGGGCCATGGCTACACCTTC
TRBJ1-2 TRBV5-1 NA NA CASSLSQGRNYGYTF TGCGCCAGCAGCTTGTCGCAGGGGCGAAACTATGGCTACACCTTC
TRBJ1-5 TRBV29-1 NA NA CSVGEGGSNQPQHF TGCAGCGTCGGGGAAGGGGGGAGCAATCAGCCCCAGCATTTT
TRBJ2-3 TRBV6-1 NA TRBD2 CASSEEPSGRPNTQYF TGTGCCAGCAGTGAAGAGCCTAGCGGGAGGCCTAATACGCAGTATTTT
TRBJ1-4 TRBV10-3 NA TRBD1 CAISESRTGSEKLFF TGTGCCATCAGTGAGTCGCGGACAGGGAGTGAAAAACTGTTTTTT
TRBJ1-1 TRBV18 many NA CASSPRGQGSNTEAFF TGTGCCAGCTCACCACGGGGCCAGGGGTCGAACACTGAAGCTTTCTTT
TRBJ1-5 TRBV19 NA NA CASSGGGNQPQHF TGTGCCAGTAGTGGGGGGGGCAATCAGCCCCAGCATTTT
TRBJ1-1 TRBV9 NA NA CASSVALNTEAFF TGTGCCAGCAGCGTAGCCCTTAACACTGAAGCTTTCTTT
TRBJ2-7 TRBV12-5 NA TRBD2 CASGLVPFVRTSGGGTYEQYF TGTGCTAGTGGTTTGGTACCTTTTGTCCGGACTAGCGGAGGAGGGACCTACGAGCAGTACTTC
TRBJ2-5 TRBV6-5 NA NA CASRRRGDSQETQYF TGTGCCAGCAGGAGGAGGGGAGACAGCCAAGAGACCCAGTACTTC
TRBJ2-7 TRBV19 NA NA CASNSGVDSYEQYF TGTGCCAGTAACTCTGGGGTGGACTCCTACGAGCAGTACTTC
TRBJ1-1 TRBV15 once NA CATSRDGGAFF TGTGCCACCAGCAGAGATGGCGGAGCTTTCTTT
TRBJ2-7 TRBV6-5 few NA CASSSGVEQYF TGTGCCAGCAGTTCAGGGGTCGAGCAGTACTTC
TRBJ2-7 TRBV28 NA NA CASSLLSGFGGEQYF TGTGCCAGCAGTTTATTATCCGGGTTTGGCGGCGAGCAGTACTTC
TRBJ2-1 TRBV5-8 few NA CASTPGSSYNEQFF TGTGCCAGCACCCCGGGGAGCTCCTACAATGAGCAGTTCTTC
TRBJ1-4 TRBV18 NA TRBD1 CASSPIDRAREKLFF TGTGCCAGCTCACCGATAGACAGGGCACGAGAAAAACTGTTTTTT